These T cell receptor beta chains were read from a single sample in a study of T cells in Graves' hyperthyroidism and ophthalmopathy. TCRdb re-derived calls from the multiplex PCR reads in MiXCR, one entry per CDR3 protein. This table holds some 500,000 distinct CDR3 sequences, roughly an eighth found once. The source material was blood. The source is a woman in her late teens or twenties with Graves' hyperthyroidism. Each CDR3 is given without its conserved first and last residue.

j_call: TRBJ2-5
v_call: TRBV20-1
cdr3_aa: SGSTSSGNQY

j_call: TRBJ1-1
v_call: TRBV9
cdr3_aa: ASSVEQGPPNTEAF

j_call: TRBJ1-1
v_call: TRBV12-3/TRBV12-4
cdr3_aa: ASSPPTGEVGNTEAF

j_call: TRBJ1-2
v_call: TRBV2
cdr3_aa: ASSVPGHYGYT

j_call: TRBJ2-1
v_call: TRBV27
cdr3_aa: ASSLMGGEQF

j_call: TRBJ2-2
v_call: TRBV6-5
cdr3_aa: ASSYYLAESTGELF

j_call: TRBJ2-1
v_call: TRBV11-2
cdr3_aa: ASSLGRGYNEQF

j_call: TRBJ2-1
v_call: TRBV5-1
cdr3_aa: ASSSGAANEQF

j_call: TRBJ2-1
v_call: TRBV19
cdr3_aa: ASSMWREGRNEQF

j_call: TRBJ2-1
v_call: TRBV20-1
cdr3_aa: SDERRERTNHEQF

j_call: TRBJ1-3
v_call: TRBV10-3
cdr3_aa: ASSRVEKGTIY

j_call: TRBJ2-3
v_call: TRBV7-8
cdr3_aa: ASSLVLFASTDTQY

j_call: TRBJ2-1
v_call: TRBV11-3
cdr3_aa: ASSPLAGDGEQF

j_call: TRBJ1-2
v_call: TRBV2
cdr3_aa: ASTPSPGVGDGYT

j_call: TRBJ2-5
v_call: TRBV12-3/TRBV12-4
cdr3_aa: ASSGLNQETQY

j_call: TRBJ2-5
v_call: TRBV6-6
cdr3_aa: ASSYNLLGTQY

j_call: TRBJ1-2
v_call: TRBV19
cdr3_aa: ASISPNYGYT

j_call: TRBJ2-5
v_call: TRBV10-3
cdr3_aa: AISPGGLGKETQY

j_call: TRBJ2-1
v_call: TRBV6-2/TRBV6-3
cdr3_aa: ASSLLAEVDEQF

j_call: TRBJ2-3
v_call: TRBV7-6
cdr3_aa: ASSSPSDLTDTQY

j_call: TRBJ2-5
v_call: TRBV11-3
cdr3_aa: ASSYGTSQETQY

j_call: TRBJ1-3
v_call: TRBV6-1
cdr3_aa: ASSEAGTTRNTIY

j_call: TRBJ1-1
v_call: TRBV6-2/TRBV6-3
cdr3_aa: ASSVTGVAF